The rows below give T cell receptor beta chains drawn from one sample of a study of regulatory T cells in long-lasting Graves disease. TCRdb re-called the multiplex PCR reads through MiXCR, storing one row per CDR3 protein. The repertoire holds about half a million distinct CDR3 sequences, with approximately 23% as singletons. Source: peripheral blood mononuclear cells (PBMCs), taken when the disease was refractory, from a patient treated with antithyroid drugs. The source is a female donor with Graves disease. CDR3s include the opening cysteine and the closing phenylalanine or tryptophan. The D gene is left open where the match is weak. Clone size is shown for a subset of rows, as once, few, many or a class of expanded clone.

abundance	d_gene	v_gene	j_gene	CDR3aa	CDR3nt
many	TRBD1	TRBV6-1	TRBJ2-7	CAARGTGVTYEQYF	TGTGCCGCGAGGGGGACAGGGGTCACCTACGAGCAGTACTTC
few	TRBD1	TRBV11-2	TRBJ2-7	CASSRGTGGASYEQYF	TGTGCCAGCAGCCGAGGGACAGGGGGTGCTTCCTACGAGCAGTACTTC
many	.	TRBV2	TRBJ1-5	CASSVWARQPQHF	TGTGCCAGCAGTGTGTGGGCGCGGCAGCCCCAGCATTTT
.	.	TRBV10-3	TRBJ1-1	CAISETSGGKGTEAFF	TGTGCCATCAGTGAGACATCTGGGGGTAAGGGCACTGAAGCTTTCTTT
.	TRBD2	TRBV6-1	TRBJ2-4	CASRPGRVQNIQYF	TGTGCCAGCAGGCCAGGGAGGGTCCAAAACATTCAGTACTTC
many	TRBD1	TRBV28	TRBJ1-2	CASSADRGRGYGYTF	TGTGCCAGCAGTGCCGACAGGGGCAGAGGGTATGGCTACACCTTC
many	.	TRBV7-8	TRBJ1-2	CASSFTGGNYGYTF	TGTGCCAGCAGCTTCACTGGGGGCAACTATGGCTACACCTTC
few	TRBD1	TRBV20-1	TRBJ1-2	CSARGDRGRRGYTF	TGCAGTGCTAGAGGGGACAGGGGGCGGCGGGGCTACACCTTC
.	TRBD1	TRBV5-1	TRBJ1-1	CASRSQGSGTEAFF	TGCGCCAGCAGGTCACAGGGGTCGGGGACTGAAGCTTTCTTT
many	TRBD1	TRBV6-2/TRBV6-3	TRBJ1-1	CASSSRDRVAFF	TGTGCCAGCAGTTCCCGGGACAGGGTCGCTTTCTTT
many	.	TRBV28	TRBJ1-2	CASSLNRVDYGYTF	TGTGCCAGCAGTTTAAACAGGGTTGACTATGGCTACACCTTC
.	.	TRBV5-1	TRBJ2-5	CASSSGASETQYF	TGCGCCAGCAGCTCGGGGGCGTCAGAGACCCAGTACTTC
many	.	TRBV28	TRBJ1-1	CASSLGAGYTEAFF	TGTGCCAGCAGTTTAGGGGCGGGGTACACTGAAGCTTTCTTT
many	.	TRBV20-1	TRBJ1-1	CSAPGEGRTEAFF	TGCAGTGCTCCCGGGGAAGGGCGGACTGAAGCTTTCTTT
.	.	TRBV9	TRBJ2-7	CASSTGPDGVGEQYF	TGTGCCAGCTCCACGGGCCCGGATGGGGTGGGAGAGCAGTACTTC
.	.	TRBV7-2	TRBJ2-3	CASSLAGDGADTQYF	TGTGCCAGCAGCTTAGCCGGGGACGGCGCAGATACGCAGTATTTT
many	.	TRBV20-1	TRBJ2-5	CSARQVLQETQYF	TGCAGTGCTAGACAGGTTCTCCAAGAGACCCAGTACTTC
many	TRBD1	TRBV6-1	TRBJ2-5	CASSIQRGGASRETQYF	TGTGCCAGCAGCATCCAGCGAGGGGGCGCATCAAGGGAGACCCAGTACTTC
.	TRBD1	TRBV4-1	TRBJ1-1	CASSQDTGTAGGLNTEAFF	TGCGCCAGCAGCCAAGATACTGGGACAGCGGGAGGGTTGAACACTGAAGCTTTCTTT
few	TRBD2	TRBV9	TRBJ2-5	CASSRDAGEETQYF	TGTGCCAGCAGCAGGGATGCGGGGGAAGAGACCCAGTACTTC
few	.	TRBV3-1	TRBJ1-2	CASSQGKGPDRGYTF	TGTGCCAGCAGCCAAGGAAAGGGGCCGGATCGTGGCTACACCTTC
many	.	TRBV7-9	TRBJ2-5	CASALGTQGTTETQYF	TGTGCCAGCGCCCTAGGGACCCAGGGTACGACGGAGACCCAGTACTTC
many	.	TRBV12-3/TRBV12-4	TRBJ2-4	CASSHTGSENIQYF	TGTGCCAGCAGCCACACAGGGTCCGAAAACATTCAGTACTTC
few	.	TRBV6-2/TRBV6-3	TRBJ2-5	CASFPRGLQETQYF	TGTGCCAGCTTTCCGCGGGGGCTACAAGAGACCCAGTACTTC
few	.	TRBV19	TRBJ2-2	CASSYQEAGELFF	TGTGCCAGTAGTTATCAGGAGGCCGGGGAGCTGTTTTTT
.	TRBD2	TRBV6-2/TRBV6-3	TRBJ2-2	CASSLAGGATGELFF	TGTGCCAGCAGTCTAGCGGGGGGGGCCACCGGGGAGCTGTTTTTT
many	.	TRBV6-2/TRBV6-3	TRBJ2-2	CASSYSTDPVIFNTGELFF	TGTGCCAGCAGTTACTCCACGGACCCCGTAATATTCAACACCGGGGAGCTGTTTTTT
many	.	TRBV10-3	TRBJ1-1	CASAEGNTEAFF	TGTGCCAGCGCCGAGGGGAACACTGAAGCTTTCTTT
.	.	TRBV6-2/TRBV6-3	TRBJ1-1	CASSYSGGANTEALF	TGTGCCAGCAGTTACTCCGGAGGGGCGAACACTGAAGCTCTCTTT
.	.	TRBV7-2	TRBJ1-1	CASSLRAPSLGTEAFF	TGTGCCAGCAGCCTCCGGGCCCCGTCCTTGGGGACTGAAGCTTTCTTT
many	TRBD1	TRBV6-1	TRBJ1-1	CASSRTGATEAFF	TGTGCCAGCAGTAGGACAGGGGCGACTGAAGCTTTCTTT
.	TRBD1	TRBV5-1	TRBJ1-1	CASSPGPQGSNTEAFF	TGCGCCAGCAGCCCTGGCCCACAGGGGTCCAACACTGAAGCTTTCTTT